Below are 8 T cell receptor beta chains sequenced from a single sample in a study of blood T cells in healthy people across ages. The use of a sample-barcoded 5' primer and a J-beta primer mix characterized a second PCR of about 7 to 12 cycles. MiXCR was run by TCRdb on the 5' RACE reads, yielding one entry per CDR3 protein. The table lists fewer than 2,000,000 distinct CDR3 sequences, roughly 32% of them singletons. The sequencing input was blood. The source of these receptors is a woman aged 25 to 45 in good health.

As to this clonotype: Sequence at one end of the junction differs from germline and may be a read error. This sequence joins TRBV6-1 and TRBJ2-1; D not resolved. Germline loops: CDR1 MNHNS, CDR2 SASEGT. The CDR3 runs 15 residues. CDR3 in amino acids: CASSERVASYDEQFF. The CDR3 coding sequence is TGTGCCAGCAGTGAAAGGGTAGCATCCTACGATGAGCAGTTCTTC.

The V gene is TRBV12-3 or TRBV12-4, the J gene TRBJ1-5; 7 positions agree with TRBD1. This CDR3 has 15 residues. After removal of 7 bases from V and 6 bases from J, the junction contained 12 bases not matched to a gene. The CDR3 coding sequence is TGTGCCAGCACCATCGGGACAGTGGGTGGTCAGCCCCAGCATTTT. Translation: CASTIGTVGGQPQHF.

The J gene is TRBJ2-1, the V gene TRBV4-1; the match to TRBD2 covers 7 bases. This CDR3 has 16 residues. CDR1 is MGHRA and CDR2 is YSYEKL in the germline V gene. The junction had 5 bases not matched to a gene; V was cut back by 0 bases and J by 3 bases. The CDR3 sequence: CASSQELREFYNEQFF. Here the CDR3 DNA reads TGCGCCAGCAGCCAAGAACTGCGGGAGTTCTACAATGAGCAGTTCTTC.

There are a few counts of this clonotype. V usage is TRBV7-9 and J usage is TRBJ1-6, with D uncertain. CDR1 SEHNR and CDR2 FQNEAQ come from the germline V gene (reference sequence). The CDR3 totals 14 residues. Trimming left V 0 bases short and J 9 bases short, with 9 bases between. The DNA of the CDR3 is TGTGCCAGCAGCTTAGCGTCCGGTGGTTCACCCCTCCACTTT. Translated, it gives CASSLASGGSPLHF.

J is TRBJ1-5 and V is TRBV15, with a possible D match to TRBD1 (5 bases). There are 16 residues in the CDR3. The V end was cut by 1 base, the J end by 1 base, with 11 bases between. Looked up from germline, CDR1 is LNHNV and CDR2 is YYDKDF (reference sequence). This CDR3 reads CATSRVGEGSNQPQHF. In nucleotides, the CDR3 is TGTGCCACCAGCAGAGTGGGGGAGGGGAGCAATCAGCCCCAGCATTTT.

A few counts support this clonotype. The chain couples TRBV9 to TRBJ2-5; D might be TRBD1 (5 bases). From germline, CDR1 is SGDLS and CDR2 YYNGEE. V shed 0 bases and J shed 7 bases, with 13 bases lying between them. This CDR3 contains 14 residues. CDR3 amino acids: CASSVESYQGTQYF. Written as DNA, the CDR3 is TGTGCCAGCAGCGTAGAATCCTACCAGGGGACCCAGTACTTC.

This clonotype was seen only a few times. This rearrangement joins TRBV9 to TRBJ1-2, with unresolved D. The V end lost 7 bases, the J end lost 0 bases, and 10 bases lay between the germline ends. The CDR3 spans 13 residues. Germline V gives CDR1 SGDLS, CDR2 YYNGEE. CDR3 sequence (DNA): TGTGCCAGCCGGGATATAGCTAACTATGGCTACACCTTC. Translating it yields CASRDIANYGYTF.

The chain recombines TRBV29-1 with TRBJ2-7; 7 positions match TRBD2. The CDR3 sequence is 16 residues long. V dropped 5 bases and J dropped 2; count of bases not matched to a gene: 15. Germline V CDR1 and CDR2: SQVTM, ANQGSEA. The chain's CDR3 is CSVPGGREEMPYEQYF. CDR3 sequence (DNA): TGCAGCGTTCCGGGGGGACGCGAGGAGATGCCCTACGAGCAGTACTTC.